This T cell receptor beta chain was profiled in a study of vaccination and CD4 T cells after COVID-19. Whole-study context: Six male and four female convalescents took part, two of them Hispanic.

This CDR3 has 13 amino acids. CDR1 and CDR2 (germline): SNHLY, FYNNEI. Trimming at V came to 4 bases and at J to 4 bases, leaving 0 bases not matched to a gene. Cultured CD4+ T cell DNA underwent sequencing with the Oncomine TCR Beta short-read assay. TCRdb processed the PCR reads anew with MiXCR; each CDR3 protein has one entry. The sample carries roughly 14,000 distinct CDR3 sequences, under 45% recorded once. To note about this clonotype: The antigen remains unidentified.

Documented treatment: roughly 11-day PBMC culture with coronavirus spike peptide pools or control peptides (ViraFEST assay). This sequence was found in a human donor with COVID-19. The specimen was cultured CD4+ T cells from blood. The chain is built from TRBV2 and TRBJ1-2, with 10 bases lining up with TRBD1. The CDR3 DNA is TGTGCCAGCAGTGGGGACAGGGGCTATGGCTACACCTTC. Translating it yields CASSGDRGYGYTF.